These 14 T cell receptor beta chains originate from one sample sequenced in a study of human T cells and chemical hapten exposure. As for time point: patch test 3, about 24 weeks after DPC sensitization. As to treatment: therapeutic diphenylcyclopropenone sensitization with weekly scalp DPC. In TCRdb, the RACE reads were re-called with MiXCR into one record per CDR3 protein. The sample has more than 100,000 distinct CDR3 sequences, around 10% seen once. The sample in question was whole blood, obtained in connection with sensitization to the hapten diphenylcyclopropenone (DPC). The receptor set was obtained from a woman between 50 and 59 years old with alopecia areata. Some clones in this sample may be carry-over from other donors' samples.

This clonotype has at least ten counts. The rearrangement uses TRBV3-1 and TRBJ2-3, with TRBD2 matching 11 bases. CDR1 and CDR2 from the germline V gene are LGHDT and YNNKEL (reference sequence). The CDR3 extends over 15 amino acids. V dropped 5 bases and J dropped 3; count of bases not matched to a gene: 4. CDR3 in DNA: TGTGCCAGCAGCATTCTAGCGGGAGGAACAGATACGCAGTATTTT. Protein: CASSILAGGTDTQYF.

The DNA for the CDR3 is TGTGCCAGCAGCATCGGGAGATCGGTGGAGACCCAGTACTTC. It yields the protein CASSIGRSVETQYF. The rearrangement links TRBV7-9 to TRBJ2-5; a weak D match, TRBD2 (6 bases). This CDR3 contains 14 residues. Trimming cost V 5 bases and J 5 bases, with 15 bases left between them. Germline lookup yields CDR1 SEHNR and CDR2 FQNEAQ (reference sequence).

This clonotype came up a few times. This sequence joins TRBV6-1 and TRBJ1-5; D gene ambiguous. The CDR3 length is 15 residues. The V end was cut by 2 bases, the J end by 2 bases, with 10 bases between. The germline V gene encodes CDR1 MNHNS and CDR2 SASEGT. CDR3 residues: CASSEMALGNQPQHF. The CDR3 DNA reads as TGTGCCAGCAGTGAAATGGCATTGGGCAATCAGCCCCAGCATTTT.

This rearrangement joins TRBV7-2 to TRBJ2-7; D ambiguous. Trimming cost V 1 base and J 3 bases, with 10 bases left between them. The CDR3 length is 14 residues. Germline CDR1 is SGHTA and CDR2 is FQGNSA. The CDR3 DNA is TGTGCCAGCAGCTTAGGACGGCCCAGCTACGAGCAGTACTTC. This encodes CASSLGRPSYEQYF.

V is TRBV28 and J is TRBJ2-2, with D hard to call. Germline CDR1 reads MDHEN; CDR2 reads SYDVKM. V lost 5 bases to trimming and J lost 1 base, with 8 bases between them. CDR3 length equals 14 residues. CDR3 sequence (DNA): TGTGCCAGCAGTCCCGACTTGAACACCGGGGAGCTGTTTTTT. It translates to CASSPDLNTGELFF. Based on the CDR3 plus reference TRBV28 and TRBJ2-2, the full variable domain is DVKVTQSSRYLVKRTGEKVFLECVQDMDHENMFWYRQDPGLGLRLIYFSYDVKMKEKGDIPEGYSVSREKKERFSLILESASTNQTSMYLCASSPDLNTGELFFGEGSRLTVL.

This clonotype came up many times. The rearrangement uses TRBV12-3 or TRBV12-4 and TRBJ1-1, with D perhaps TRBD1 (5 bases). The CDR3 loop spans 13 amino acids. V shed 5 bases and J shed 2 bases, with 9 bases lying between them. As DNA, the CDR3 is TGTGCCAGCAGTAAGGGGCCTAACACTGAAGCTTTCTTT. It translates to CASSKGPNTEAFF.

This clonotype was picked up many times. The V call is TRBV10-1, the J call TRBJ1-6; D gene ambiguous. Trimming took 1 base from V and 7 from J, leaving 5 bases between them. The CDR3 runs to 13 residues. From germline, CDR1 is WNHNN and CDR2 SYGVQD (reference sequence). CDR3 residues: CASSEFPNSPLHF. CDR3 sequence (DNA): TGCGCCAGCAGTGAGTTCCCGAATTCACCCCTCCACTTT.

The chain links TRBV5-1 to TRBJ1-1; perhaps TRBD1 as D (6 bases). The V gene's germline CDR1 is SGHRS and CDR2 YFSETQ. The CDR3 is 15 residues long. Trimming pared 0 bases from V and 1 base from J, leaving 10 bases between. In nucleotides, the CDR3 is TGCGCCAGCAGCTTGGAATTACAGGGGAACACTGAAGCTTTCTTT. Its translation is CASSLELQGNTEAFF.

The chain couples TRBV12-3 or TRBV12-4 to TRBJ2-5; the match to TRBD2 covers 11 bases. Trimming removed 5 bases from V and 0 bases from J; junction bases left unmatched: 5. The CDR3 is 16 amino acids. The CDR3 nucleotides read TGTGCCAGCAGTCCCCTAGCGGGGGGAAACCAAGAGACCCAGTACTTC. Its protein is CASSPLAGGNQETQYF.

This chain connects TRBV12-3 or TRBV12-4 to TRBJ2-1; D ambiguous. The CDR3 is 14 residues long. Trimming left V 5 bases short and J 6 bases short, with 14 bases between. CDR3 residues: CASSGVHTLNEQFF. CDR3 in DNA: TGTGCCAGCAGTGGGGTCCATACCCTCAATGAGCAGTTCTTC.

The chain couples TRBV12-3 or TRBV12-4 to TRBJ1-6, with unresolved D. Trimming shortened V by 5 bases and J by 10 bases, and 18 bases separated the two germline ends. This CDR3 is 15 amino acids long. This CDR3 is CASSGEVNKGSPLHF. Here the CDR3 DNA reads TGTGCCAGCAGTGGGGAGGTGAACAAAGGGTCACCCCTCCACTTT.

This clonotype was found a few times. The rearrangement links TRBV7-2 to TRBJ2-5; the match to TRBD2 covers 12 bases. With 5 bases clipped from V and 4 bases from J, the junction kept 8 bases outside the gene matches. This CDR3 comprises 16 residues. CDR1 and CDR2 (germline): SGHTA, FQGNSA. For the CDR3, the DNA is TGTGCCAGCAGCACCCGCCTAGCGGGGGGGCGAGAGACCCAGTACTTC. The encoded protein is CASSTRLAGGRETQYF.

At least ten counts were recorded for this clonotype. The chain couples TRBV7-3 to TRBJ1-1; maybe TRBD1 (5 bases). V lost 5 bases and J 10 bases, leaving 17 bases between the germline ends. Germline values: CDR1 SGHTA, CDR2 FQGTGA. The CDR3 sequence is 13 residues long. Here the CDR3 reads CASSTTERLGAFF. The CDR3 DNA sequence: TGTGCCAGCAGCACGACAGAAAGGTTAGGAGCTTTCTTT.

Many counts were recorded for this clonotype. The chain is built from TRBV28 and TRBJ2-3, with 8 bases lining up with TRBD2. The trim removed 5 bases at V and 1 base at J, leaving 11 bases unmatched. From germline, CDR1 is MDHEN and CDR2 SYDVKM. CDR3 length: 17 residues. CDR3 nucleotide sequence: TGTGCCAGCAGTAGTTTAGATCGGGGGGGGCGCACAGATACGCAGTATTTT. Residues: CASSSLDRGGRTDTQYF. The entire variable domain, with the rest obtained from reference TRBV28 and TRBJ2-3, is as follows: DVKVTQSSRYLVKRTGEKVFLECVQDMDHENMFWYRQDPGLGLRLIYFSYDVKMKEKGDIPEGYSVSREKKERFSLILESASTNQTSMYLCASSSLDRGGRTDTQYFGPGTRLTVL.